The 14 T cell receptor beta chains given below trace back to one sample, sequenced in a study of OX40 agonist ivuxolimab in advanced cancers. Library preparation was by the immunoSEQ multiplex PCR assay. Not all clones reach the TCRdb copy of this immuneACCESS table, which keeps in-frame sequences only. Checked studies attribute under half of the gap to unresolved V genes and leave the rest unexplained. The table for this sample lists tens of thousands of clones; about 90% of them were counted only once. Together, the top ten hold around 29% of the sample. The sequencing used CD4+ or CD8+ T cells sorted from blood, collected in a trial of the OX40 agonist ivuxolimab. The receptor set was obtained from an adult with an advanced solid tumor such as melanoma, head and neck, liver or kidney cancer.

The CDR3 DNA sequence: TGTGCCAGCAGCTTAGGGTCAGGGGATGTTAGCTATGGCTACACCTTC. Its translation: CASSLGSGDVSYGYTF. The chain carries TRBV7-9 and TRBJ1-2; maybe TRBD1 (6 bases). Trimming stripped 1 base from V and 4 bases from J, with 16 bases between. The CDR3 is 16 residues long. CDR1 and CDR2 from the germline V gene are SEHNR and FQNEAQ (reference sequence). Full variable domain (rest looked up from reference TRBV7-9 and TRBJ1-2): DTGVSQNPRHKITKRGQNVTFRCDPISEHNRLYWYRQTLGQGPEFLTYFQNEAQLEKSRLLSDRFSAERPKGSFSTLEIQRTEQGDSAMYLCASSLGSGDVSYGYTFGSGTRLTVV.

V is TRBV7-6 and J is TRBJ2-1; 9 bases are a match to TRBD1. The germline V gene has CDR1 SGHVS and CDR2 FNYEAQ. The length of the CDR3 is 15 residues. J gave up 6 bases and V 5 bases, and 8 bases lay outside the gene matches. The DNA for the CDR3 is TGTGCCAGCAGCCACCAGACAGGGGGTGGCAATGAGCAGTTCTTC. Translation gives CASSHQTGGGNEQFF.

The chain joins TRBV28 to TRBJ2-7; 10 bases are a match to TRBD1. The CDR3 runs to 15 residues. V gave up 2 bases and J gave up 6 bases; unmatched junction bases: 7. Germline lookup yields CDR1 MDHEN and CDR2 SYDVKM. CDR3 in DNA: TGTGCCAGCAGTTTAAGGGACAGGGGAATGGGCGAGCAGTACTTC. Translation gives CASSLRDRGMGEQYF. The whole variable domain, filled in from reference TRBV28 and TRBJ2-7, reads DVKVTQSSRYLVKRTGEKVFLECVQDMDHENMFWYRQDPGLGLRLIYFSYDVKMKEKGDIPEGYSVSREKKERFSLILESASTNQTSMYLCASSLRDRGMGEQYFGPGTRLTVT.

The chain carries TRBV4-1 and TRBJ2-7; 7 positions match TRBD2. The junction had 4 bases not matched to a gene; V was cut back by 5 bases and J by 0 bases. CDR3 length: 14 residues. Per germline, CDR1 MGHRA and CDR2 YSYEKL. The CDR3 nucleotides read TGCGCCAGCAGCGGCGGGGGTCTCTCCTACGAGCAGTACTTC. Translating it yields CASSGGGLSYEQYF.

The CDR3 DNA reads TGTGCCAGCAGCGGAGGGACAGGGTCATACGAGCAGTACTTC. It translates to CASSGGTGSYEQYF. The rearrangement joins TRBV5-4 to TRBJ2-7; 9 positions match TRBD1. This CDR3 has 14 residues. The V segment lost 4 bases and the J segment 4 bases; nucleotides outside the gene matches: 6. CDR1 SGHNT and CDR2 YYREEE come from the germline V gene (reference sequence).

This chain connects TRBV4-1 to TRBJ2-1; no clear D. Germline-derived CDR1 and CDR2 are MGHRA and YSYEKL. This CDR3 comprises 13 residues. V shed 3 bases and J shed 4 bases, with 7 bases lying between them. The CDR3 region has the DNA TGCGCCAGCAGCCAGAACACGTACAATGAGCAGTTCTTC. Its translation: CASSQNTYNEQFF.

The chain recombines TRBV9 with TRBJ1-4; unclear D gene. Trimming took off 0 bases at V and 8 bases at J, with 11 bases between the two ends. The germline gives CDR1 SGDLS, CDR2 YYNGEE. CDR3 length: 14 residues. CDR3: CASSVGFLEEKLFF. The CDR3 coding sequence is TGTGCCAGCAGCGTAGGGTTCTTGGAAGAAAAACTGTTTTTT.

This chain links TRBV19 with TRBJ2-3; 8 positions agree with TRBD1. The CDR3 is 15 residues long. The V and J ends lost 6 bases and 6 bases, in that order; junction bases with no gene match: 11. Germline V lookup: CDR1 LNHDA, CDR2 SQIVND (reference sequence). The CDR3 here is CASREQGVLVDTQYF. The CDR3 region has the DNA TGTGCCAGTAGGGAACAGGGGGTTCTGGTTGATACGCAGTATTTT.

The chain links TRBV5-5 to TRBJ2-1, with D tentatively TRBD2 (5 bases). CDR1 SGHKS and CDR2 YYEKEE come from the germline V gene (reference sequence). The CDR3 is made up of 15 amino acids. V was clipped by 4 bases and J by 0 bases, with 11 bases between them. The CDR3, as DNA: TGTGCCAGCAGCCCAGGACTTATCTCCTACAATGAGCAGTTCTTC. Its protein product is CASSPGLISYNEQFF.

The chain joins TRBV21-1 to TRBJ2-1; whether TRBD1, the table's D call, matches the DNA was not checked. TRBV21-1 is labeled a pseudogene. CDR3 size: 15 residues. The CDR3 region has the DNA TGTGCCAGCAGTCCGGGACAGAGGATATACAATGAGCAGTTCTTC. This translates into CASSPGQRIYNEQFF.

The V call is TRBV7-9, the J call TRBJ1-1; unclear D gene. Trimming removed 1 base at V and 3 bases at J, with 15 bases between. CDR1 and CDR2 (germline): SEHNR, FQNEAQ (reference sequence). The CDR3 covers 16 residues. The CDR3 region has the DNA TGTGCCAGCAGCTTAGGATATGGAGGGTATGACACTGAAGCTTTCTTT. This sequence encodes CASSLGYGGYDTEAFF.

The chain joins TRBV10-3 to TRBJ2-2, with D perhaps matching TRBD1 (5 bases). The CDR3 covers 13 residues. V lost 8 bases, J lost 7 bases, and 14 bases lay in between. Per the germline V gene, CDR1 is ENHRY and CDR2 is SYGVKD. The CDR3 spells CAIDRGESGELFF. In DNA, the CDR3 is TGTGCCATCGACAGAGGAGAGAGCGGGGAGCTGTTTTTT.

The chain combines TRBV6-5 with TRBJ1-2, with D tentatively TRBD1 (6 bases). Per the germline V gene, CDR1 is MNHEY and CDR2 is SVGAGI. Trimming pared 6 bases from V and 2 bases from J, leaving 10 bases between. The CDR3 has 13 residues. The DNA for the CDR3 is TGTGCCAGCAGCCTTACAGGGAACTATGGCTACACCTTC. It translates to CASSLTGNYGYTF.

This sequence joins TRBV4-1 and TRBJ1-1, with a possible D match to TRBD1 (5 bases). CDR1 and CDR2 from the germline V gene are MGHRA and YSYEKL. CDR3 length equals 14 residues. Trimming cost V 1 base and J 6 bases, with 12 bases left between them. CDR3: CASSQVKGLAEAFF. The DNA of the CDR3 is TGCGCCAGCAGCCAAGTAAAGGGGCTAGCTGAAGCTTTCTTT.